The sequence of this T cell receptor (beta chain) was determined in a study of T-cell reconstitution after alpha-beta-depleted transplantation in children. This CDR3 has 16 residues. The germline V gene encodes CDR1 SGHAT and CDR2 FQDESV (reference sequence). Germline trimming cut 0 bases from V and 8 bases from J; bases unmatched to any gene: 8. TCRbeta library construction was performed incorporating unique molecular identifiers. One entry per CDR3 protein, called by TCRdb with MiXCR from the PCR reads. The data show about 500,000 distinct CDR3 sequences, with approximately 30% seen just once and around 2.5% held by the top ten.

This specimen consisted of PBMCs from the stem cell graft donor, obtained from the stem cell graft. This chain links TRBV11-1 with TRBJ2-1, with 9 bases that match TRBD2. This clonotype originated in a human donor who donated a stem cell graft to a child with aplastic anemia. The CDR3 is CASSLARLAGPYEQFF. The CDR3 DNA is TGTGCCAGCAGCTTAGCGCGCCTAGCGGGACCTTATGAGCAGTTCTTC.